These T cell receptor beta chains were read from a single sample in a study of spatial heterogeneity in lung cancer. From the 5' RACE reads, TCRdb called clonotypes with MiXCR, one entry per CDR3 protein. The sample consists of 25,000 to 30,000 distinct CDR3 sequences, about 7% of them appearing once. This specimen was lung tumor tissue, taken at surgery. The receptors derive from a male donor with early-stage non-small cell lung cancer. The CDR3 runs from the conserved cysteine through the conserved F or W. The order of the fields is CDR3 length, J gene, D gene, V gene, clone size, CDR3 protein, CDR3 DNA. The D gene is left open where the match is weak. Rows give clone size only sometimes, using once, few, many, or a class for an expanded clone.

16	TRBJ1-2	TRBD1	TRBV12-3/TRBV12-4	few	CASSLSGTGELYGYTF	TGTGCCAGCAGTCTCTCCGGGACAGGGGAACTCTATGGCTACACCTTC
14	TRBJ1-5	TRBD1	TRBV27	many	CASSRNRGNQPQHF	TGTGCCAGCAGTCGCAACAGGGGGAACCAGCCCCAGCATTTT
16	TRBJ1-1	NA	TRBV7-8	many	CASRIGWLGASTEAFF	TGTGCCAGCAGAATAGGATGGCTGGGAGCCAGCACTGAAGCTTTCTTT
13	TRBJ2-5	NA	TRBV20-1	medium-sized	CSAREGGRETQYF	TGCAGTGCTAGGGAGGGGGGGAGAGAGACCCAGTACTTC
14	TRBJ2-3	NA	TRBV12-3/TRBV12-4	few	CASSLSSIPPTQYF	TGTGCCAGCAGTTTATCCTCCATCCCCCCAACGCAGTATTTT
17	TRBJ1-2	TRBD1	TRBV28	many	CASSPPDRRFNPRRGTF	TGTGCCAGCAGTCCTCCGGACAGGCGCTTTAACCCACGAAGGGGCACCTTC
18	TRBJ2-6	NA	TRBV12-2	NA	CASRLPGQGYSGANVLTF	TGTGCAAGTCGCCTACCGGGACAGGGTTACTCTGGGGCCAACGTCCTGACTTTC
14	TRBJ2-5	NA	TRBV12-3/TRBV12-4	few	CASSLMTGQETQYF	TGTGCCAGCAGTTTAATGACGGGTCAAGAGACCCAGTACTTC
16	TRBJ2-7	NA	TRBV14	once	CASSRQGQVVRYEQYF	TGTGCCAGCAGCCGTCAAGGACAAGTCGTGAGGTACGAGCAGTACTTC
13	TRBJ1-4	NA	TRBV20-1	many	CSASSGPNEKLFF	TGCAGTGCTAGTAGCGGCCCTAATGAAAAACTGTTTTTT
15	TRBJ1-5	TRBD1	TRBV20-1	many	CSASIGTGYYQPQHF	TGCAGTGCTAGTATCGGGACAGGGTACTATCAGCCCCAGCATTTT
13	TRBJ1-1	TRBD1	TRBV6-2/TRBV6-3	NA	CASSQIQGTEAFF	TGTGCCAGCAGTCAGATACAGGGGACTGAAGCTTTCTTT
15	TRBJ2-1	NA	TRBV4-1	NA	CASSQALGFYNEQFF	TGCGCCAGCAGCCAAGCCCTTGGATTTTACAATGAGCAGTTCTTC
13	TRBJ1-3	TRBD1	TRBV28	many	CASILDRGNTIYF	TGTGCCAGCATCCTGGACAGGGGGAACACCATATATTTT
17	TRBJ2-4	TRBD1	TRBV6-2/TRBV6-3	few	CASSLPRRTGREGIQYF	TGTGCCAGCAGTCTCCCCCGACGGACAGGCCGCGAGGGCATTCAGTACTTC
16	TRBJ2-5	NA	TRBV6-5	NA	CASSRVRGGYQETQYF	TGTGCCAGCAGCCGGGTTAGGGGGGGGTACCAAGAGACCCAGTACTTC
11	TRBJ2-2	NA	TRBV20-1	many	CSATRGGELFF	TGCAGTGCCACTCGAGGCGGGGAGCTGTTTTTT
13	TRBJ1-2	NA	TRBV28	many	CASSLTRGYGYTF	TGTGCCAGCAGTTTAACCAGGGGCTATGGCTACACCTTC
14	TRBJ1-4	NA	TRBV6-5	NA	CASSGDLANEKLFF	TGTGCCAGCAGTGGTGACTTGGCTAATGAAAAACTGTTTTTT
14	TRBJ1-6	NA	TRBV6-2/TRBV6-3	many	CASSEQGYNSPLHF	TGTGCCAGCAGTGAACAGGGCTATAATTCACCCCTCCACTTT
18	TRBJ2-2	TRBD2	TRBV20-1	many	CSAITAGGQPAGTGELFF	TGCAGTGCTATCACCGCGGGGGGCCAACCCGCGGGCACCGGGGAGCTGTTTTTT
16	TRBJ1-1	TRBD1	TRBV18	few	CASSPPGQGENTEAFF	TGTGCCAGCTCACCACCGGGACAGGGGGAAAACACTGAAGCTTTCTTT
18	TRBJ2-4	NA	TRBV7-9	many	CASSLGRVQASSKNIQYF	TGTGCCAGCAGCTTAGGGAGGGTCCAGGCTTCTAGCAAAAACATTCAGTACTTC
16	TRBJ2-2	TRBD2	TRBV4-1	many	CASSATSGIYTGELFF	TGCGCCAGCAGCGCGACTAGCGGGATTTACACCGGGGAGCTGTTTTTT
12	TRBJ1-2	NA	TRBV7-9	NA	CASSLVGDGYTF	TGTGCCAGCAGCTTAGTAGGGGATGGCTACACCTTC
13	TRBJ1-4	TRBD1	TRBV7-2	many	CASSLGQGEKLFF	TGTGCCAGCAGCTTGGGACAGGGGGAAAAACTGTTTTTT
18	TRBJ1-5	TRBD1	TRBV7-8	NA	CASSPGWTGFDSNQPQHF	TGTGCCAGCAGCCCGGGGTGGACAGGGTTCGATAGCAATCAGCCCCAGCATTTT
14	TRBJ1-1	NA	TRBV20-1	few	CSARDRVRYTEAFF	TGCAGTGCTAGAGACAGGGTACGGTACACTGAAGCTTTCTTT
12	TRBJ1-4	NA	TRBV3-1	many	CASSHREGKLFF	TGTGCCAGCAGCCATAGGGAAGGGAAACTGTTTTTT
15	TRBJ2-7	TRBD2	TRBV2	many	CASSEIPAGGAEQYF	TGTGCCAGCAGTGAAATTCCAGCGGGGGGCGCCGAGCAGTACTTC
13	TRBJ1-4	NA	TRBV20-1	many	CSASHGTNEKLFF	TGCAGTGCTAGTCATGGGACTAATGAAAAACTGTTTTTT
17	TRBJ1-4	NA	TRBV6-1	many	CASSEYRPTATNEKLFF	TGTGCCAGCAGTGAATATAGACCGACTGCAACTAATGAAAAACTGTTTTTT
11	TRBJ2-7	NA	TRBV20-1	NA	CSARMLYEQYF	TGCAGTGCTAGAATGCTCTACGAGCAGTACTTC
14	TRBJ1-2	TRBD1	TRBV5-1	few	CASSFVEGAKGYTF	TGCGCCAGCAGCTTTGTGGAGGGGGCGAAAGGCTACACCTTC
10	TRBJ2-4	NA	TRBV10-3	many	CARGIGIQYF	TGTGCCAGGGGCATCGGAATTCAGTACTTC
14	TRBJ2-2	TRBD1	TRBV24-1	many	CATSDNRGAGELFF	TGTGCCACCAGTGATAACAGGGGAGCCGGGGAGCTGTTTTTT
14	TRBJ2-7	NA	TRBV28	few	CASKSHLKGGEQYF	TGTGCCAGCAAGTCTCATCTTAAGGGGGGCGAGCAGTACTTC